This T cell receptor beta chain was documented in a study of blood T cell repertoires in COVID-19. Across the study: Samples representing acute and convalescent COVID-19 were sourced from the United States, Italy and Spain.

The assay was immunoSEQ multiplex PCR, and TCRdb's table has in-frame clones only and misses some. The sample holds over 45,000 clones; roughly 86% are singletons and the top ten take roughly 7.7%. This clone has more than one count but fewer than ten. The CDR3 runs to 18 residues. J lost 1 base, V lost 1 base, and 9 bases had no gene match. The germline V gene encodes CDR1 SEHNR and CDR2 FQNEAQ (reference sequence). Sequencing was performed on peripheral blood. This rearrangement joins TRBV7-9 to TRBJ2-2; 7 positions match TRBD2. The receptor was derived from a woman of 80 years or more with acute or convalescent COVID-19. The CDR3 nucleotides read TGTGCCAGCAGCTTAGGGAGTATAGCGGGCCAGAACACCGGGGAGCTGTTTTTT. This sequence encodes CASSLGSIAGQNTGELFF. The variable domain in full, with the rest retrieved from reference TRBV7-9 and TRBJ2-2, is DTGVSQNPRHKITKRGQNVTFRCDPISEHNRLYWYRQTLGQGPEFLTYFQNEAQLEKSRLLSDRFSAERPKGSFSTLEIQRTEQGDSAMYLCASSLGSIAGQNTGELFFGEGSRLTVL.